A single sample gave rise to the 28 T cell receptor beta chains below, sequenced in a study of T cells in localized non-small cell lung cancer. TCRdb keeps only in-frame clones here, not all; method: immunoSEQ multiplex PCR. The sample shows approximately 34,000 clones, roughly 93% of them seen only once. Source: peripheral blood, taken before any cancer treatment. Every receptor here comes from a female donor of 60 years or more with stage I lung adenocarcinoma.

V usage is TRBV19 and J usage is TRBJ1-5; maybe TRBD1 (5 bases). The CDR3 consists of 13 residues. Germline V CDR1 and CDR2: LNHDA, SQIVND (reference sequence). V was clipped by 5 bases and J by 7 bases, with 12 bases between them. CDR3 loop: CASSLQEKQPQHF. In nucleotides, the CDR3 is TGTGCCAGTAGTTTACAGGAGAAACAGCCCCAGCATTTT.

This chain joins TRBV5-6 and TRBJ2-2, with D perhaps matching TRBD1 (6 bases). The CDR3 totals 15 residues. Germline loops: CDR1 SGHDT, CDR2 YYEEEE. The V end was cut by 3 bases, the J end by 2 bases, with 11 bases between. The CDR3 DNA reads as TGTGCCAGCAGCTGGGGGCGGGTAAACACCGGGGAGCTGTTTTTT. Encoded protein: CASSWGRVNTGELFF.

This clone came up once. The genes are TRBV7-3 and TRBJ1-2, with a weak D call TRBD1 (5 bases). The CDR3 spans 15 residues. V lost 1 base and J lost 4, with 13 bases in between. Germline V lookup: CDR1 SGHTA, CDR2 FQGTGA. The CDR3 sequence is CASSLNAGNAYGYTF. The CDR3 nucleotides are TGTGCCAGCAGCTTAAACGCAGGGAACGCCTATGGCTACACCTTC.

CDR3 in amino acids: CASSRLAGRYEQYF. CDR3 sequence (DNA): TGTGCCAGCAGTCGACTAGCGGGCCGATACGAGCAGTACTTC. This chain links TRBV7-2 with TRBJ2-7, with 10 bases that match TRBD2. CDR3 length: 14 amino acids. From germline, CDR1 is SGHTA and CDR2 FQGNSA. J lost 4 bases, V lost 6 bases, and 6 bases had no gene match.

The V call is TRBV2, the J call TRBJ1-4, with D possibly TRBD1 on 5 matching bases. In germline, CDR1 is SNHLY, CDR2 FYNNEI. This CDR3 is 14 amino acids long. The germline V and J ends were trimmed by 7 bases and 8 bases, with 17 bases remaining between them. The CDR3 DNA reads as TGTGCCAGCACCAGGGAGGCGGCGGGGGAAAAACTGTTTTTT. Its protein product is CASTREAAGEKLFF. Using reference TRBV2 and TRBJ1-4 for the parts outside the CDR3, the full variable domain is EPEVTQTPSHQVTQMGQEVILRCVPISNHLYFYWYRQILGQKVEFLVSFYNNEISEKSEIFDDQFSVERPDGSNFTLKIRSTKLEDSAMYFCASTREAAGEKLFFGSGTQLSVL.

The chain combines TRBV2 with TRBJ2-7; D unclear. V was shortened by 5 bases and J by 9 bases, with 11 bases between the two germline ends. Germline values: CDR1 SNHLY, CDR2 FYNNEI. There are 11 residues in the CDR3. In DNA, the CDR3 is TGTGCCAGCAGTCTCACAGACGGGCAGTACTTC. Translation gives CASSLTDGQYF.

The chain uses TRBV28 and TRBJ2-7; D uncertain. The germline V gene encodes CDR1 MDHEN and CDR2 SYDVKM. This CDR3 is built from 11 residues. V lost 5 bases, J lost 4 bases, and 6 bases lay in between. CDR3 in DNA: TGTGCCAGCAGTCTGATTTACGAGCAGTACTTC. This codes for CASSLIYEQYF.

J is TRBJ1-4 and V is TRBV7-9; D is ambiguous. Germline values: CDR1 SEHNR, CDR2 FQNEAQ (reference sequence). V was trimmed by 1 base and J by 4 bases, leaving 7 bases between them. The CDR3 runs 14 residues. CDR3 amino acids: CASSLEAFNEKLFF. Written as DNA, the CDR3 is TGTGCCAGCAGCTTAGAGGCGTTTAATGAAAAACTGTTTTTT.

The DNA for the CDR3 is TGTGCCAGCAGCCCTTTCGGCGGTGTCGGGGAGACCCAGTACTTC. Translation: CASSPFGGVGETQYF. V and J are TRBV11-2 and TRBJ2-5; no clear D gene. The germline V gene has CDR1 SGHAT and CDR2 FQNNGV. The V end was cut by 5 bases, the J end by 5 bases, with 18 bases between. This CDR3 comprises 15 residues.

This rearrangement joins TRBV4-3 to TRBJ1-2; D may be TRBD1 (5 bases). Deletions cut 1 base from V and 0 bases from J, with 12 bases between. Germline V gene sequence: CDR1 LGHNA, CDR2 YSLEER. The CDR3 length is 16 residues. The CDR3 loop reads CASSQGTGLANYGYTF. CDR3 DNA: TGCGCCAGCAGCCAAGGAACAGGCTTAGCTAACTATGGCTACACCTTC.

V usage is TRBV7-2 and J usage is TRBJ1-1; 7 positions match TRBD1. CDR1 and CDR2 (germline): SGHTA, FQGNSA. J gave up 5 bases and V 5 bases, and 14 bases lay outside the gene matches. The CDR3 is made up of 16 amino acids. The CDR3 DNA reads as TGTGCCAGCAGCCAAATTGCGACAGGGTGGAGGACTGAAGCTTTCTTT. Its translation is CASSQIATGWRTEAFF.

The CDR3 spells CAWSVPTPGTSPDTQYF. For the CDR3, the DNA is TGTGCCTGGAGTGTACCGACTCCTGGGACTAGCCCAGATACGCAGTATTTT. The V call is TRBV30, the J call TRBJ2-3; TRBD2 matches 9 bases. This CDR3 contains 17 residues. The V gene's germline CDR1 is GTSNPN and CDR2 SVGIG (reference sequence). V lost 0 bases and J lost 4; bases outside the gene matches: 11.

Worth noting for this clone: The germline gene is not matched at one end of the junction; a read error may be the cause. The gene calls are TRBV15 and TRBJ2-3, with 8 bases matching TRBD2. Germline V gives CDR1 LNHNV, CDR2 YYDKDF (reference sequence). This CDR3 is 14 amino acids long. CDR3 sequence: CATTSGGSTDTQYF. The CDR3 coding sequence is TGTGCTACCACGTCGGGAGGGAGCACAGATACGCAGTATTTT.

This CDR3 is CASSLENNYGYTF. CDR3 sequence (DNA): TGCGCCAGCAGCCTAGAAAATAACTATGGCTACACCTTC. The chain combines TRBV5-1 with TRBJ1-2, with no clear D. This CDR3 contains 13 residues. Trimming stripped 4 bases from V and 1 base from J, with 8 bases between. Germline values: CDR1 SGHRS, CDR2 YFSETQ.

CDR3 sequence: CASSLYKSSYNEQFF. As DNA, the CDR3 is TGTGCCAGCAGCCTTTATAAGAGCTCCTACAATGAGCAGTTCTTC. The chain uses TRBV7-3 and TRBJ2-1, with D hard to call. CDR1 is SGHTA and CDR2 is FQGTGA in the germline V gene. There are 15 residues in the CDR3. The V end lost 5 bases, the J end lost 0 bases, and 11 bases lay between the germline ends. The whole variable domain, filled in from reference TRBV7-3 and TRBJ2-1, reads GAGVSQTPSNKVTEKGKYVELRCDPISGHTALYWYRQSLGQGPEFLIYFQGTGAADDSGLPNDRFFAVRPEGSVSTLKIQRTERGDSAVYLCASSLYKSSYNEQFFGPGTRLTVL.

V and J are TRBV14 and TRBJ2-3; no reliable D call. CDR3 length: 12 residues. Germline V gene data show CDR1 as SGHDN and CDR2 as FVKESK. Trimming took off 1 base at V and 10 bases at J, with 9 bases between the two ends. The CDR3 region is CASSQVLRAQYF. The CDR3 region has the DNA TGTGCCAGCAGCCAAGTCCTCCGTGCGCAGTATTTT.

The DNA of the CDR3 is TGTGCCAGCAGACGGACACGAAGCAATCAGCCCCAGCATTTT. Its protein is CASRRTRSNQPQHF. The rearrangement uses TRBV6-5 and TRBJ1-5, with a possible D match to TRBD1 (5 bases). The CDR3 contains 14 residues. Germline CDR1 is MNHEY and CDR2 is SVGAGI. The ends were cut back, 6 bases at V and 1 base at J, with 10 bases in the middle.

This sequence joins TRBV18 and TRBJ1-1; 9 bases match TRBD1. The V gene end was trimmed by 6 bases and the J gene end by 3 bases; junction bases not matched to a gene: 2. The CDR3 is made up of 13 amino acids. Looked up from germline, CDR1 is KGHSH and CDR2 is LQKENI. The CDR3 protein is CASSRDRDTEAFF. In DNA, the CDR3 is TGTGCCAGCTCCCGGGACAGGGACACTGAAGCTTTCTTT.

This clone was picked up a small number of times. The chain combines TRBV6-1 with TRBJ2-7; 7 nucleotides align to TRBD2. The trim removed 6 bases at V and 3 bases at J, leaving 5 bases unmatched. This CDR3 contains 13 residues. Germline V lookup: CDR1 MNHNS, CDR2 SASEGT. CDR3 in amino acids: CASSRDYLYEQYV. CDR3 DNA sequence: TGTGCCAGCAGCCGGGACTATCTCTACGAGCAGTACGTC.

CDR3 residues: CASSRTSGTWSEQFF. CDR3 bases: TGTGCCAGCAGCCGGACTAGCGGGACCTGGAGTGAGCAGTTCTTC. The chain couples TRBV27 to TRBJ2-1; 12 positions agree with TRBD2. V was pared by 6 bases and J by 9 bases, with 9 bases of the junction left unmatched. This CDR3 is 15 amino acids long. The germline V gene has CDR1 MNHEY and CDR2 SMNVEV (reference sequence).

The chain carries TRBV19 and TRBJ1-3; a weak D match, TRBD1 (5 bases). CDR3 length equals 12 residues. With 10 bases removed from V and 2 bases from J, the gap between germline ends came to 9 bases. CDR1 LNHDA and CDR2 SQIVND come from the germline V gene (reference sequence). The CDR3, as DNA: TGTGCCACCCGGGGGGCTGGAAACACCATATATTTT. Translated, it gives CATRGAGNTIYF.

The chain recombines TRBV18 with TRBJ2-3; D gene uncertain. The CDR3 runs to 17 residues. Germline-derived CDR1 and CDR2 are KGHSH and LQKENI. Trimming removed 1 base at V and 1 base at J, with 15 bases between. CDR3 nucleotide sequence: TGTGCCAGCTCACCACGAAAGGGCCTCACTCGCACAGATACGCAGTATTTT. As protein: CASSPRKGLTRTDTQYF.

The chain is built from TRBV19 and TRBJ2-1; TRBD2 is a possible D gene (5 bases). V lost 5 bases and J lost 6, with 11 bases in between. Germline CDR1 LNHDA, CDR2 SQIVND (reference sequence). The length of the CDR3 is 13 residues. CDR3 DNA sequence: TGTGCCAGTAGTGGACTCTCCGGCAATGAGCAGTTCTTC. This sequence encodes CASSGLSGNEQFF.

The rearrangement links TRBV30 to TRBJ2-5; D perhaps matches TRBD2 (6 bases). Germline V lookup: CDR1 GTSNPN, CDR2 SVGIG (reference sequence). Trimming removed 0 bases at V and 5 bases at J, with 13 bases between. The CDR3 totals 14 residues. CDR3 in amino acids: CAWSVRGKQETQYF. In nucleotides, the CDR3 is TGTGCCTGGAGTGTACGCGGGAAACAGGAGACCCAGTACTTC.

The V call is TRBV9, the J call TRBJ2-7; maybe TRBD2 (6 bases). Germline CDR1 is SGDLS and CDR2 is YYNGEE. The CDR3 covers 14 residues. V lost 3 bases to trimming and J lost 6 bases, with 16 bases between them. The CDR3 region has the DNA TGTGCCAGCAGCGGGGAGTATCTAGCGCGCGAGCAGTACTTC. The encoded protein is CASSGEYLAREQYF.

J is TRBJ2-1 and V is TRBV6-4; 14 bases are a match to TRBD2. Germline V gene sequence: CDR1 MRHNA, CDR2 SNTAGT. The trim removed 8 bases at V and 9 bases at J, leaving 12 bases unmatched. The CDR3 covers 16 residues. The CDR3, as DNA: TGTGCCAGCTCCCAATCGGGGACTAGCGGGAGAAGTGAGCAGTTCTTC. Amino acids: CASSQSGTSGRSEQFF.

This chain links TRBV6-5 with TRBJ1-5; 9 bases agree with TRBD1. V lost 6 bases, J lost 1 base, and 4 bases stayed unmatched. This CDR3 is built from 15 residues. Germline V gene lookup returns CDR1 MNHEY and CDR2 SVGAGI. CDR3 amino acids: CASRRDRESNQPQHF. The DNA of the CDR3 is TGTGCCAGCAGAAGGGACAGGGAAAGCAATCAGCCCCAGCATTTT.

This rearrangement joins TRBV7-9 to TRBJ1-5, with 8 bases fitting TRBD1. V shed 4 bases and J 4 bases; nucleotides not matched to a gene: 3. The germline gives CDR1 SEHNR, CDR2 FQNEAQ (reference sequence). The CDR3 is 14 amino acids. The CDR3 sequence: CASSWGTGNQPQHF. For the CDR3, the DNA is TGTGCCAGCAGCTGGGGGACAGGTAATCAGCCCCAGCATTTT.